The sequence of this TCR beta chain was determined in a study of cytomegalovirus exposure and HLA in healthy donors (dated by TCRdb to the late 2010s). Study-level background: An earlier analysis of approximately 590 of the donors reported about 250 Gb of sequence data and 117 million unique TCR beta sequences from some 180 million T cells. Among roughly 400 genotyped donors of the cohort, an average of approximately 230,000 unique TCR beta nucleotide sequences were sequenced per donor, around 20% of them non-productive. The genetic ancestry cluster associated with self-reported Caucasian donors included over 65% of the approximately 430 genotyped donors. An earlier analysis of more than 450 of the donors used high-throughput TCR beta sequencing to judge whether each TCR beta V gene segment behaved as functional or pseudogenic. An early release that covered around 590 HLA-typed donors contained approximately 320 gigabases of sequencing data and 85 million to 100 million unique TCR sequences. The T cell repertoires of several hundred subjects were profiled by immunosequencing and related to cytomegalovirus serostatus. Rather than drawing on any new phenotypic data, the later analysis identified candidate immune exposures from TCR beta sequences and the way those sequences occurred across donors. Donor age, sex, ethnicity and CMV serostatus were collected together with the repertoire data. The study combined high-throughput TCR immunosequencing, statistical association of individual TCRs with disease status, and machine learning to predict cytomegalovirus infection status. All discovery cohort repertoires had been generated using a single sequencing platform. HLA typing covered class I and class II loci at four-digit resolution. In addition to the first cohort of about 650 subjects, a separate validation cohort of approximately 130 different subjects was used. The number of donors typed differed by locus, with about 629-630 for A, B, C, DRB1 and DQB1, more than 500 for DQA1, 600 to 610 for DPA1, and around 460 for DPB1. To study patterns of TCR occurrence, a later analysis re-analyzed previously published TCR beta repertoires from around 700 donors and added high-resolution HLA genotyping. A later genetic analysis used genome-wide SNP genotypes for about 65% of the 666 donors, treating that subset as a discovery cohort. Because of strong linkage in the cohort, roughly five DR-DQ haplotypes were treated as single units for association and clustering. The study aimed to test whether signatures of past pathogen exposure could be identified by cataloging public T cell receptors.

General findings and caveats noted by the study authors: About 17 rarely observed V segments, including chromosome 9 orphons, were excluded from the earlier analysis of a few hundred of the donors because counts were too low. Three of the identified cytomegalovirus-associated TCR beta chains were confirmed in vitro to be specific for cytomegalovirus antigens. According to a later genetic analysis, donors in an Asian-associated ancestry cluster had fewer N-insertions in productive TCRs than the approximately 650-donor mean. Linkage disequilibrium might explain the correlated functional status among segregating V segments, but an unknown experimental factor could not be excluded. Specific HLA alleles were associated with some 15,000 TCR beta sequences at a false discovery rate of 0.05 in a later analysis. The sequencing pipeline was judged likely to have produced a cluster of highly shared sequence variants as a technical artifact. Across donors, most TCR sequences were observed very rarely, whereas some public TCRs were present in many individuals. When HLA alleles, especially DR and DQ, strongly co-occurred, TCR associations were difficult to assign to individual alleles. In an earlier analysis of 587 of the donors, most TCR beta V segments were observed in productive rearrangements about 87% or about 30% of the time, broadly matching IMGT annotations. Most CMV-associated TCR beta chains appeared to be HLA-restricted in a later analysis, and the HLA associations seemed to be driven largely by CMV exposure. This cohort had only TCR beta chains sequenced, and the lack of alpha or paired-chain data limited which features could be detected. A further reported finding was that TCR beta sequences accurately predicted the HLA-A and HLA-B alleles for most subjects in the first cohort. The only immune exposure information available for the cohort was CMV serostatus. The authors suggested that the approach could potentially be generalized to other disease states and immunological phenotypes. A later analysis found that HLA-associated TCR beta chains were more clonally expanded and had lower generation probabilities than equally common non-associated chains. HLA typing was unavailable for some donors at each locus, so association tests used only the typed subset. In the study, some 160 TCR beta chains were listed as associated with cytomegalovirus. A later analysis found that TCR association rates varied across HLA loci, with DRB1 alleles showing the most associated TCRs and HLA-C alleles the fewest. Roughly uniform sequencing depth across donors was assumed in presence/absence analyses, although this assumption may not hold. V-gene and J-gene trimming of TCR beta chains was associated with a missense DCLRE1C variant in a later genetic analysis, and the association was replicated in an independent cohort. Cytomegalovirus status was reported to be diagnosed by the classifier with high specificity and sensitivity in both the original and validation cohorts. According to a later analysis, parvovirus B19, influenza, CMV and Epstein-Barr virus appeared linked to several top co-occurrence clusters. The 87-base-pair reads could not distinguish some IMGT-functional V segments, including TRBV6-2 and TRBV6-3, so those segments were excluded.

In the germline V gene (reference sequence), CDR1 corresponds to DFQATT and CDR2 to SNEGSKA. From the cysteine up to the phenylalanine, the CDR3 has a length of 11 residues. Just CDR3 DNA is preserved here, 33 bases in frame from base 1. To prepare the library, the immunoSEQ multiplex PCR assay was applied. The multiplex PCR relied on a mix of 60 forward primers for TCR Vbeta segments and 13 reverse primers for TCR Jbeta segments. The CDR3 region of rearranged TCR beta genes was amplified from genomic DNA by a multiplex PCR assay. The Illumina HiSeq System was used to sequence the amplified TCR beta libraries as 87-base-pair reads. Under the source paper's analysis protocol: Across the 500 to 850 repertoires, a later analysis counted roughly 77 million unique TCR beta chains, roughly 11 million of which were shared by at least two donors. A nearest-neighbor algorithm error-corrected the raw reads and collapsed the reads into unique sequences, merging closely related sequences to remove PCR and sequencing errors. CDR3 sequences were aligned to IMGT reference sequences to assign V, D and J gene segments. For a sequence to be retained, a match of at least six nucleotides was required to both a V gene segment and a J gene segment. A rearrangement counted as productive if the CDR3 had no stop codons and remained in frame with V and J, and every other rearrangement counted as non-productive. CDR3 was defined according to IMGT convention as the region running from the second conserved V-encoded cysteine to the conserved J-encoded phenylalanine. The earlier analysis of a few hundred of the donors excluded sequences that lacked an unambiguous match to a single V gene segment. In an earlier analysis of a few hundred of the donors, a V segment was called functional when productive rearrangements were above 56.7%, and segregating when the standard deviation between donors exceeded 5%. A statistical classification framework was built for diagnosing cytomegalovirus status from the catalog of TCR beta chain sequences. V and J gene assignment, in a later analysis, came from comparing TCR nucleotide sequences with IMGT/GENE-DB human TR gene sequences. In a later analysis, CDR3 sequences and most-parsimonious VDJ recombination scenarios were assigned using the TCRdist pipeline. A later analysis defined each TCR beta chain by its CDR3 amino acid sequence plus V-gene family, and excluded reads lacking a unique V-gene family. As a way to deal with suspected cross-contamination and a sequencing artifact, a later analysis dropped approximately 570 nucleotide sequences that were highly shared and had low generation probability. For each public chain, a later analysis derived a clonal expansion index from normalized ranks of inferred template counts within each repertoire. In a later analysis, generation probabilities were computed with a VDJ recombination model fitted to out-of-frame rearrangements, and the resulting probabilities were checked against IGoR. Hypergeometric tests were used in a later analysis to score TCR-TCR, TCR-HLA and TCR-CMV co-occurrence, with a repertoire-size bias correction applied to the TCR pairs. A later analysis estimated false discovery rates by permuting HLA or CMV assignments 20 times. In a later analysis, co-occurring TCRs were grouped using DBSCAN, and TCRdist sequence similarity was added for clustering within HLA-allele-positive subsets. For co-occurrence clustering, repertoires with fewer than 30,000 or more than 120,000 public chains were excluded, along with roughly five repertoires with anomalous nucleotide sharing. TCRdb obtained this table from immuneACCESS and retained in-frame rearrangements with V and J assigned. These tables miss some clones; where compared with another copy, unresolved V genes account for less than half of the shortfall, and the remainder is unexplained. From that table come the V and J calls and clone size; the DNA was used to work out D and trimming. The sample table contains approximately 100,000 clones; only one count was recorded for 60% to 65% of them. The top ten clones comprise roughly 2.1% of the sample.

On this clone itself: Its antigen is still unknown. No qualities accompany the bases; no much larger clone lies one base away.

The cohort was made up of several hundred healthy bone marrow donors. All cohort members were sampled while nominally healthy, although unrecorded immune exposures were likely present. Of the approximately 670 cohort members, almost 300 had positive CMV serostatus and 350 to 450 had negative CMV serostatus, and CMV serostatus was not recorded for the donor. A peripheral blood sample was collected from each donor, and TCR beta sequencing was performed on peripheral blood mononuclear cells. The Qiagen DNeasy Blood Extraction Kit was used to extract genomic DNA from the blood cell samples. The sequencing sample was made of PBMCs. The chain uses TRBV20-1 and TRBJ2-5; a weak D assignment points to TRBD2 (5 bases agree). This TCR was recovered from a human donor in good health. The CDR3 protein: CSGDLQETQYF. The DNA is TGCAGCGGGGATCTACAAGAGACCCAGTACTTC.